The 22 T cell receptor beta chains given below trace back to one sample, sequenced in a study of T cells in Graves' hyperthyroidism and ophthalmopathy. RNA transcripts yielded amplified TCR beta CDR3 regions. HTBI primers were used for first-round RT-PCR of the TCR CDR3. Each CDR3 protein gets one entry after TCRdb re-called the multiplex PCR reads with MiXCR. The top ten clones hold over 7.5% of a sample with about 720,000 distinct CDR3 sequences, 15% to 20% of them seen once. Sample: blood. The receptors come from a man between 18 and 29 years old with Graves' hyperthyroidism.

This clonotype has a count of ten or more. V is TRBV5-1 and J is TRBJ2-3; TRBD1 or TRBD2 may be the D gene (5 bases each). Germline V CDR1 and CDR2: SGHRS, YFSETQ. The CDR3 is 16 residues long. V lost 0 bases and J 1 base, leaving 12 bases between the germline ends. This CDR3 is CASSLGRGSGTDTQYF. CDR3 in DNA: TGCGCCAGCAGCTTGGGTCGGGGCAGCGGCACAGATACGCAGTATTTT. Looking up the rest from reference TRBV5-1 and TRBJ2-3 gives the full variable domain: KAGVTQTPRYLIKTRGQQVTLSCSPISGHRSVSWYQQTPGQGLQFLFEYFSETQRNKGNFPGRFSGRQFSNSRSEMNVSTLELGDSALYLCASSLGRGSGTDTQYFGPGTRLTVL.

This chain connects TRBV7-9 to TRBJ2-2; D is possibly TRBD1 (5 bases). Per germline, CDR1 SEHNR and CDR2 FQNEAQ (reference sequence). This CDR3 is built from 15 residues. V was cut by 2 bases and J by 7 bases, with 14 bases left in between. CDR3 DNA: TGTGCCAGCAGCTTATACAGGCCGAAGGACGGGGAGCTGTTTTTT. The encoded protein is CASSLYRPKDGELFF.

This clonotype was observed a handful of times. This chain's CDR3 is CASSEPPEGFYEQYF. As DNA, the CDR3 is TGTGCCAGCAGTGAACCCCCGGAGGGATTCTACGAGCAGTACTTC. The chain uses TRBV6-1 and TRBJ2-7; maybe TRBD2 (6 bases). Per the germline V gene, CDR1 is MNHNS and CDR2 is SASEGT. The CDR3 totals 15 residues. V lost 2 bases, J lost 3 bases, and 14 bases lay in between.

This clonotype was observed a handful of times. The chain recombines TRBV18 with TRBJ2-7, with a tentative D call TRBD1 (5 bases). Germline V gene sequence: CDR1 KGHSH, CDR2 LQKENI. The ends were cut back, 8 bases at V and 0 bases at J, with 14 bases in the middle. CDR3 length: 14 amino acids. The CDR3 is CASRPGQTSYEQYF. In DNA, the CDR3 is TGTGCCAGCAGACCAGGGCAAACCTCCTACGAGCAGTACTTC.

This clonotype appeared many times. The chain employs TRBV7-2 and TRBJ1-5; 9 nucleotides agree with TRBD1. Germline lookup yields CDR1 SGHTA and CDR2 FQGNSA. The CDR3 runs to 16 residues. The V and J ends lost 5 bases and 2 bases, in that order; junction bases with no gene match: 7. The CDR3 DNA sequence: TGTGCCAGCAGCCTTTTACGGACAGGGGGCAATCAGCCCCAGCATTTT. Protein: CASSLLRTGGNQPQHF.

The chain carries TRBV18 and TRBJ2-7, with 8 bases fitting TRBD2. V lost 2 bases to trimming and J lost 4 bases; unmatched junction nucleotides: 7. CDR1 and CDR2 from the germline V gene are KGHSH and LQKENI. CDR3 length: 15 residues. CDR3 residues: CASSPGREERYEQYF. The CDR3 coding sequence is TGTGCCAGCTCACCAGGGCGGGAGGAGAGGTACGAGCAGTACTTC.

This clonotype was counted a few times. The chain has TRBV20-1 and TRBJ2-7, with D maybe TRBD1 (5 bases). Between the trimmed V and J ends, which lost 1 base and 2 bases, there was a span of 9 bases. Germline V gene sequence: CDR1 DFQATT, CDR2 SNEGSKA (reference sequence). The CDR3 is 13 amino acids. The CDR3 DNA is TGCAGTGCTAGAGGCGACAGTACCTACGAGCAGTACTTC. It encodes CSARGDSTYEQYF.

There are a few counts of this clonotype. This chain links TRBV2 with TRBJ1-2, with D tentatively TRBD1 (5 bases). Germline-derived CDR1 and CDR2 are SNHLY and FYNNEI. This CDR3 has 13 residues. V was trimmed by 1 base and J by 13 bases, leaving 16 bases between them. As DNA, the CDR3 is TGTGCCAGCAGTGAAGAAGACAGAATTTTAGTCACCTTC. Its translation is CASSEEDRILVTF.

Many counts were recorded for this clonotype. The J gene is TRBJ2-7, the V gene TRBV28; 10 bases are a match to TRBD1. From germline, CDR1 is MDHEN and CDR2 SYDVKM. V was clipped by 6 bases and J by 0 bases; unmatched bases: 2. The CDR3 is 14 residues long. This chain's CDR3 is CASSWTGGSYEQYF. CDR3 bases: TGTGCCAGCAGCTGGACAGGGGGCTCCTACGAGCAGTACTTC. The full variable domain, in which reference TRBV28 and TRBJ2-7 provide the parts outside the CDR3, is DVKVTQSSRYLVKRTGEKVFLECVQDMDHENMFWYRQDPGLGLRLIYFSYDVKMKEKGDIPEGYSVSREKKERFSLILESASTNQTSMYLCASSWTGGSYEQYFGPGTRLTVT.

This clonotype turned up a few times. V usage is TRBV3-1 and J usage is TRBJ1-1, with D unresolved. This CDR3 is built from 13 residues. Germline V CDR1 and CDR2: LGHDT, YNNKEL (reference sequence). The V end lost 4 bases, the J end lost 0 bases, and 6 bases lay between the germline ends. CDR3 nucleotide sequence: TGTGCCAGCAGCCGATCGATGAACACTGAAGCTTTCTTT. Residues: CASSRSMNTEAFF. The full variable domain, its missing parts supplied by reference TRBV3-1 and TRBJ1-1, is DTAVSQTPKYLVTQMGNDKSIKCEQNLGHDTMYWYKQDSKKFLKIMFSYNNKELIINETVPNRFSPKSPDKAHLNLHINSLELGDSAVYFCASSRSMNTEAFFGQGTRLTVV.

This clonotype was picked up a small number of times. The chain recombines TRBV7-9 with TRBJ2-7; possibly TRBD2 for D (5 bases). V lost 5 bases and J 4 bases, leaving 15 bases between the germline ends. This CDR3 is 14 amino acids long. In germline, CDR1 is SEHNR, CDR2 FQNEAQ (reference sequence). CDR3 in DNA: TGTGCCAGCAGCACGGCGGCGCGGGTGTACGAGCAGTACTTC. Encoded protein: CASSTAARVYEQYF.

This clonotype was detected many times. The rearrangement joins TRBV28 to TRBJ1-4; no definite D call. Per germline, CDR1 MDHEN and CDR2 SYDVKM. Trimming cost V 5 bases and J 4 bases, with 14 bases left between them. The CDR3 contains 15 residues. CDR3 nucleotide sequence: TGTGCCAGCAGTCCCCCCCCGGGGAGTAATGAAAAACTGTTTTTT. As protein: CASSPPPGSNEKLFF.

This clonotype turned up a few times. The rearrangement links TRBV16 to TRBJ1-2; 7 bases match TRBD1. J lost 6 bases, V lost 0 bases, and 16 bases had no gene match. The CDR3 has 18 residues. Germline CDR1 reads KGHSY; CDR2 reads FQNENV. The CDR3 DNA is TGTGCCAGCAGCCAATCGTTCGTGACAGGGTTCATTGGCCATGGCTACACCTTC. It specifies CASSQSFVTGFIGHGYTF.

The table lists this clonotype with many counts. This chain uses TRBV20-1 with TRBJ1-5; TRBD1 agrees at 10 bases. From germline, CDR1 is DFQATT and CDR2 SNEGSKA (reference sequence). V shed 4 bases, J shed 2 bases, and the junction held 2 bases outside the gene matches. The CDR3 covers 14 residues. The CDR3 here is CSATGTGGNQPQHF. CDR3 DNA sequence: TGCAGTGCTACCGGGACAGGGGGCAATCAGCCCCAGCATTTT.

The V gene is TRBV12-3 or TRBV12-4, the J gene TRBJ2-7; 10 bases map to TRBD1. The junction had 9 bases not matched to a gene; V was cut back by 3 bases and J by 4 bases. The CDR3 loop spans 16 amino acids. In DNA form, the CDR3 reads TGTGCCAGCAGTTTGGGACGAGGGACAGGGGAATACGAGCAGTACTTC. Translating gives CASSLGRGTGEYEQYF.

There are a few counts of this clonotype. CDR3 sequence: CASSSSGGTGELFF. For the CDR3, the DNA is TGTGCCAGCAGCTCTTCCGGAGGGACCGGGGAGCTGTTTTTT. The rearrangement joins TRBV11-3 to TRBJ2-2; a possible D gene is TRBD2 (6 bases). This CDR3 has 14 amino acids. Germline CDR1 is SGHNT and CDR2 is YENEEA. V lost 4 bases, J lost 5 bases, and 11 bases lay in between.

This clonotype was seen many times. The V call is TRBV2, the J call TRBJ2-7; D call uncertain. The CDR3 sequence is 13 residues long. Germline V gene lookup returns CDR1 SNHLY and CDR2 FYNNEI. The germline V and J ends were trimmed by 3 bases and 2 bases, with 8 bases remaining between them. The CDR3 here is CASSDYTPYEQYF. The DNA for the CDR3 is TGTGCCAGCAGTGACTATACCCCCTACGAGCAGTACTTC.

This clonotype was detected only once. The rearrangement uses TRBV4-3 and TRBJ1-1, with no clear D. This CDR3 contains 14 residues. Germline CDR1 is LGHNA and CDR2 is YSLEER. With 1 base removed from V and 6 bases from J, the gap between germline ends came to 12 bases. The CDR3, as DNA: TGCGCCAGCAGCCAAGGAGTCGTATCGGCTGAAGCTTTCTTT. Amino acids: CASSQGVVSAEAFF.

A few counts support this clonotype. The chain has TRBV28 and TRBJ1-4; D is ambiguous. The CDR3 loop spans 15 amino acids. The V gene lost 6 bases and the J gene lost 4 bases, with 15 bases spanning the gap. Germline lookup yields CDR1 MDHEN and CDR2 SYDVKM. CDR3 protein: CASSPRGQFNEKLFF. The CDR3 DNA is TGTGCCAGCAGCCCTCGAGGGCAGTTTAATGAAAAACTGTTTTTT.

This clonotype was found a few times. V is TRBV28 and J is TRBJ2-7; 12 bases map to TRBD1. V was clipped by 1 base and J by 5 bases; unmatched bases: 9. The CDR3 runs 17 residues. CDR1 is MDHEN, CDR2 SYDVKM, per germline. CDR3 coding DNA: TGTGCCAGCAGTTTATCGGATAGGGACAGGGGGCTGGACGAGCAGTACTTC. Translating it yields CASSLSDRDRGLDEQYF.

This clonotype was detected many times. V is TRBV28 and J is TRBJ2-5, with D hard to call. Looked up from germline, CDR1 is MDHEN and CDR2 is SYDVKM. This CDR3 has 14 amino acids. The ends were cut back, 7 bases at V and 1 base at J, with 13 bases in the middle. CDR3 loop: CASTKHTFQETQYF. CDR3 sequence (DNA): TGTGCCAGCACCAAGCACACATTCCAAGAGACCCAGTACTTC.

Worth noting for this clonotype: A single base separates this from a much larger clone, so it may be a read error. The CDR3 region is CSASEGWGDQPQHF. In DNA, the CDR3 is TGCAGTGCTTCAGAGGGTTGGGGCGATCAGCCCCAGCATTTT. The genes are TRBV20-1 and TRBJ1-5; weak D call: TRBD1 (5 bases). V was trimmed by 5 bases and J by 5 bases, leaving 16 bases between them. This CDR3 has 14 residues. Germline CDR1 reads DFQATT; CDR2 reads SNEGSKA (reference sequence).